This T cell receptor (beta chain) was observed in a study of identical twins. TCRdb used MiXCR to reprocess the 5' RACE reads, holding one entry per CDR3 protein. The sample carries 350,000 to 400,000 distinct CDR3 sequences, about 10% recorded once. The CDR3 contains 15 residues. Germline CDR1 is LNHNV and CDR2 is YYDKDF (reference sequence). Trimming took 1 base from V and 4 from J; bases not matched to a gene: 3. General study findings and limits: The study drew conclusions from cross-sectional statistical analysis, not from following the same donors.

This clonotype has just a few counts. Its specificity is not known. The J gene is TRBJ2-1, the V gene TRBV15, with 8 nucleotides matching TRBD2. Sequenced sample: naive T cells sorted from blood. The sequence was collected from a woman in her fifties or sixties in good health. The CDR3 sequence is CATSRGLAGYNEQFF. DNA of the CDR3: TGTGCCACCAGCAGAGGCCTAGCGGGTTACAATGAGCAGTTCTTC.